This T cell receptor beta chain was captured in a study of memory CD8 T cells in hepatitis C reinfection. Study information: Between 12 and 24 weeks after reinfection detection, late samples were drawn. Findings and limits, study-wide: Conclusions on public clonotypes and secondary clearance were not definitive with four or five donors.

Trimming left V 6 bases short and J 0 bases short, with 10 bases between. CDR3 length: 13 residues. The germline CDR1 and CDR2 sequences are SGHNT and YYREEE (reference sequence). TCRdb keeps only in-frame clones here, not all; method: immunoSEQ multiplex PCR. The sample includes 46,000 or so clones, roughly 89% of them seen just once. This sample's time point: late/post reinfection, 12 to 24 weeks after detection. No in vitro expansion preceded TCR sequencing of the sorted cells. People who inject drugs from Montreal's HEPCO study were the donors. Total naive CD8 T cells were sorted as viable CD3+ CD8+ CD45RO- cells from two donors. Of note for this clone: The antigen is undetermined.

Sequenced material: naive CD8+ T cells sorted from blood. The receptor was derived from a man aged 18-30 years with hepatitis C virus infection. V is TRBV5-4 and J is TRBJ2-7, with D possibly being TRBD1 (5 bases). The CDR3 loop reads CASKTESSYEQYF. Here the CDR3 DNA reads TGTGCCAGCAAGACAGAATCCTCCTACGAGCAGTACTTC.